Shown below are 9 T cell receptor beta chains from a single sample sequenced in a study of T-cell memory formation after mild COVID-19. TCRdb reprocessed the 5' RACE reads via MiXCR and lists one record per CDR3 protein. The table lists around 390,000 distinct CDR3 sequences, roughly 15% of them singletons, with around a fifth in the top ten. The specimen was PBMCs or a T cell subset sorted from them (not recorded which). Every receptor here comes from a man aged 18 to 30 who had mild COVID-19 (a few samples of this study predate the infection). Cell type and time point are not known.

The chain is built from TRBV7-9 and TRBJ2-5; D may match TRBD1 or TRBD2 (5 bases each). This CDR3 contains 16 residues. The germline V gene encodes CDR1 SEHNR and CDR2 FQNEAQ (reference sequence). Trimming shortened V by 3 bases and J by 5 bases, and 19 bases separated the two germline ends. The CDR3 bases are TGTGCCAGCAGCTTTGATCGGGGCCCAATTTTGGAGACCCAGTACTTC. It encodes CASSFDRGPILETQYF. The full variable domain, completed using reference TRBV7-9 and TRBJ2-5, is DTGVSQNPRHKITKRGQNVTFRCDPISEHNRLYWYRQTLGQGPEFLTYFQNEAQLEKSRLLSDRFSAERPKGSFSTLEIQRTEQGDSAMYLCASSFDRGPILETQYFGPGTRLLVL.

This sequence joins TRBV12-3 or TRBV12-4 and TRBJ2-1, with D perhaps matching TRBD1 (6 bases). V was clipped by 5 bases and J by 3 bases, with 8 bases between them. The CDR3 has 13 residues. The CDR3 DNA reads TGTGCCAGCAGTCAGGACAGCTACAATGAGCAGTTCTTC. This codes for CASSQDSYNEQFF.

The chain carries TRBV4-3 and TRBJ2-1; TRBD1 aligns across 11 bases. Germline assignment: CDR1 LGHNA and CDR2 YSLEER. This CDR3 comprises 20 residues. The V and J ends lost 6 bases and 0 bases, in that order; junction bases with no gene match: 16. The CDR3: CASSGIPGQGTGGSYNEQFF. The CDR3 DNA sequence: TGCGCCAGCAGTGGGATACCGGGACAGGGGACAGGGGGCTCCTACAATGAGCAGTTCTTC.

This clonotype was observed a handful of times. This rearrangement joins TRBV11-2 to TRBJ2-2, with unresolved D. V lost 5 bases and J lost 4, with 11 bases in between. The CDR3 extends over 14 amino acids. From germline, CDR1 is SGHAT and CDR2 FQNNGV. As DNA, the CDR3 is TGTGCCAGCAGCACAACCCGTTTCACCGGGGAGCTGTTTTTT. Translation: CASSTTRFTGELFF.

The CDR3 region is CASSYSPQGYEQYF. The CDR3 nucleotides are TGTGCCAGCAGTTACTCGCCACAGGGTTACGAGCAGTACTTC. V usage is TRBV6-5 and J usage is TRBJ2-7; tentatively, D is TRBD1 (6 bases). This CDR3 region has 14 residues. Germline-derived CDR1 and CDR2 are MNHEY and SVGAGI. V was clipped by 0 bases and J by 4 bases, with 10 bases between them.

This clonotype has more than one count but fewer than ten. The genes are TRBV6-5 and TRBJ2-1; D may be TRBD2 (5 bases). The CDR3 runs 19 residues. V was shortened by 1 base and J by 0 bases, with 19 bases between the two germline ends. Germline CDR1 reads MNHEY; CDR2 reads SVGAGI. CDR3 in amino acids: CASSYYGSSPWSSYNEQFF. The CDR3 nucleotides read TGTGCCAGCAGTTACTATGGTTCTAGCCCATGGAGCTCCTACAATGAGCAGTTCTTC.

This clonotype appeared a few times. The rearrangement uses TRBV4-2 and TRBJ2-4; 8 nucleotides agree with TRBD1. The CDR3 spans 14 residues. V shed 1 base, J shed 7 bases, and the junction held 3 bases outside the gene matches. Germline V gene lookup returns CDR1 LGHNA and CDR2 YNFKEQ. The CDR3 here is CASSQGTGINIQYF. The CDR3, as DNA: TGTGCCAGCAGCCAAGGGACAGGGATTAACATTCAGTACTTC.

This clonotype was seen a few times. CDR3 protein: CASSPRRGAQETQYF. DNA for the CDR3: TGTGCCAGCTCACCACGGCGGGGGGCGCAAGAGACCCAGTACTTC. The chain has TRBV18 and TRBJ2-5; 8 bases align to TRBD2. The V and J ends lost 1 base and 2 bases, in that order; junction bases with no gene match: 3. Looked up from germline, CDR1 is KGHSH and CDR2 is LQKENI. CDR3 length equals 15 residues.

The chain uses TRBV5-6 and TRBJ2-3, with 11 bases matching TRBD2. V gave up 1 base and J gave up 8 bases; unmatched junction bases: 9. Looked up from germline, CDR1 is SGHDT and CDR2 is YYEEEE. This CDR3 region has 16 residues. Written as DNA, the CDR3 is TGTGCCAGCAGCTTGCGGCCTAGCGGGGGGCCAGGTACGCAGTATTTT. The encoded protein is CASSLRPSGGPGTQYF.